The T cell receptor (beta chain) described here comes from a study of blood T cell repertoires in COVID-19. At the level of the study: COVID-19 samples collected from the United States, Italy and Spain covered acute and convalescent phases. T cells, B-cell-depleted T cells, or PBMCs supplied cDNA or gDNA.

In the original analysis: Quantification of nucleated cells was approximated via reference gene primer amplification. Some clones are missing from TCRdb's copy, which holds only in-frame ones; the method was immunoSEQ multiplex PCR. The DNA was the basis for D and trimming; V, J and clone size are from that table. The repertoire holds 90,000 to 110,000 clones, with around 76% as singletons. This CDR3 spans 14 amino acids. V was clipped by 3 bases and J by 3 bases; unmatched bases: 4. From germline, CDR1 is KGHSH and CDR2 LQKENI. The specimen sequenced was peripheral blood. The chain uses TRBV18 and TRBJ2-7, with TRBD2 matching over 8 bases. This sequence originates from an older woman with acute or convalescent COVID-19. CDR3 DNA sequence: TGTGCCAGCTCACCTCACGGGGGGGACTACGAGCAGTACTTC. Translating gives CASSPHGGDYEQYF. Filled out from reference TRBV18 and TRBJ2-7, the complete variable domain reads NAGVMQNPRHLVRRRGQEARLRCSPMKGHSHVYWYRQLPEEGLKFMVYLQKENIIDESGMPKERFSAEFPKEGPSILRIQQVVRGDSAAYFCASSPHGGDYEQYFGPGTRLTVT.